This T cell receptor beta chain originates from a study of control samples from healthy donors and cancer patients. Germline V gene sequence: CDR1 SGHNT, CDR2 YENEEA. The CDR3 has 13 amino acids. Trimming left V 5 bases short and J 7 bases short, with 12 bases between. The data were produced by immunoSEQ multiplex PCR, yet TCRdb's version contains in-frame clones alone and is incomplete. The profile shows hundreds of thousands of clones, 75% to 95% of them singletons. This TCR came from a man aged 40-50 years with head and neck cancer. The source material was PBMCs. The V gene is TRBV11-3, the J gene TRBJ2-1; D unresolved. Written as DNA, the CDR3 is TGTGCCAGCAGCCCGGTATCTGGAAATGAGCAGTTCTTC. Its protein product is CASSPVSGNEQFF.